This is a list of T cell receptor beta chains from one sample in a study of cytotoxic CD8 clonotypes in ibrutinib-treated CLL. Assay: immunoSEQ multiplex PCR; the TCRdb copy retains only in-frame clones and omits some. This table holds over 120,000 clones, around 84% found once. Sequencing was performed on PBMCs, taken after 36 months of ibrutinib treatment. These TCRs come from a human donor with chronic lymphocytic leukemia. Both conserved end residues are part of each CDR3. The order of the fields is V gene, CDR3 length, clone size, J gene, D gene, CDR3 protein, CDR3 DNA. D genes are given only for firm matches. Part of the rows lack a size; the others show once, few, many or a class for expanded clones.

>TRBV5-4|13|.|TRBJ2-7|.
CASSFRATYEQYF
TGTGCCAGCAGCTTCCGGGCCACCTACGAGCAGTACTTC
>TRBV5-4|11|.|TRBJ1-2|.
CASSFIGGYTF
TGTGCCAGCAGCTTTATCGGTGGCTACACCTTC
>TRBV5-1|14|.|TRBJ1-3|.
CASSLAGYGNTIYF
TGCGCCAGCAGCTTGGCAGGGTATGGAAACACCATATATTTT
>TRBV11-2|14|many|TRBJ2-6|.
CASSLRAGANVLTF
TGTGCCAGCAGCTTGCGTGCTGGGGCCAACGTCCTGACTTTC
>TRBV6-1|14|.|TRBJ2-2|.
CASIIVRNTGELFF
TGTGCCAGCATCATAGTTAGGAACACCGGGGAGCTGTTTTTT
>TRBV30|13|.|TRBJ1-1|.
CAWSVTINTEAFF
TGTGCCTGGAGCGTCACCATCAACACTGAAGCTTTCTTT
>TRBV18|15|.|TRBJ2-2|.
CASSPQGLNTGELFF
TGTGCCAGCTCACCTCAGGGACTGAACACCGGGGAGCTGTTTTTT
>TRBV7-9|16|.|TRBJ1-2|.
CASSLNTGIRSSGYTF
TGTGCCAGCAGCTTAAATACAGGGATTCGCTCTAGCGGCTACACCTTC
>TRBV28|17|.|TRBJ1-5|.
CASSPSGEGGINQPQHF
TGTGCCAGCAGTCCTTCTGGAGAAGGGGGGATCAATCAGCCCCAGCATTTT
>TRBV27|15|.|TRBJ1-2|TRBD1
CASSRTGTGAFDYTF
TGTGCCAGCAGTCGGACCGGGACAGGGGCTTTTGACTACACCTTC
>TRBV28|13|.|TRBJ2-5|TRBD1
CASSGTVIQTQYF
TGTGCCAGCAGTGGGACAGTAATACAGACCCAGTACTTC
>TRBV7-9|14|.|TRBJ2-7|.
CASSLPTVSYEQYF
TGTGCCAGCAGCCTTCCGACAGTCTCCTACGAGCAGTACTTC
>TRBV5-1|14|.|TRBJ2-3|.
CASSLAGNTDTQYF
TGCGCCAGCAGCTTGGCAGGAAACACAGATACGCAGTATTTT
>TRBV19|15|.|TRBJ1-3|.
CASSPTPTGGNTIYF
TGTGCCAGTTCCCCGACACCAACTGGAGGAAACACCATATATTTT
>TRBV10-1|13|.|TRBJ2-1|.
CASSDSEYNEQFF
TGCGCCAGCAGTGATTCCGAGTACAATGAGCAGTTCTTC
>TRBV21-1|16|.|TRBJ2-7|.
CASRRIRTSGSYEQYF
TGTGCCAGCAGGAGAATCCGGACTAGCGGGAGCTACGAGCAGTACTTC
>TRBV5-1|17|once|TRBJ2-1|.
CASSLTPDLGFYNEQFF
TGCGCCAGCAGCTTGACCCCCGATTTGGGTTTCTACAATGAGCAGTTCTTC
>TRBV11-2|12|.|TRBJ2-5|.
CASSLDMETQYF
TGTGCCAGCAGCTTAGATATGGAGACCCAGTACTTC
>TRBV25-1|16|.|TRBJ1-1|.
CASSEYRGGMVPEAFF
TGTGCCAGCAGTGAATACCGCGGGGGGATGGTGCCTGAAGCTTTCTTT
>TRBV6-5|14|.|TRBJ2-7|.
CASSQENHSWEQYF
TGTGCCAGCAGCCAAGAAAACCACTCCTGGGAGCAGTACTTC
>TRBV25-1|15|.|TRBJ2-7|.
CASSESAGPAYEQYF
TGTGCCAGCAGTGAATCGGCAGGGCCGGCCTACGAGCAGTACTTC
>TRBV2|12|.|TRBJ2-7|.
CASSEEGHEQYF
TGTGCCAGCAGTGAGGAGGGCCACGAGCAGTACTTC